This entry features one T cell receptor (beta chain) sequence. Its matching antigen is unknown. Generated by immunoSEQ multiplex PCR, the TCRdb table keeps only in-frame clones and is missing some. The sample lists 55,000 to 65,000 clones, about 88% occurring once. The data were obtained in a study of T cell responses to AZD1222 COVID-19 vaccine. Study outcomes and limitations: The study sampled repertoires only after the peak T cell response. Donors in the cohort were predominantly white British and more often female, and clonal diversity was possibly underestimated.

V was trimmed by 2 bases and J by 5 bases, leaving 12 bases between them. Germline V gene data show CDR1 as MNHEY and CDR2 as SMNVEV (reference sequence). The CDR3 consists of 14 residues. The chain has TRBV27 and TRBJ2-5; D remains unclear. The sequence was collected from an adult who received the AZD1222 COVID-19 vaccine. This material consisted of peripheral blood, taken 28 days after the second AZD1222 dose. As DNA, the CDR3 is TGTGCCAGCAGTTTACAGTTAGGTAGGGAGACCCAGTACTTC. Its protein product is CASSLQLGRETQYF.